This T cell receptor (beta chain) came from a study of cytomegalovirus exposure and HLA in healthy donors. Germline CDR1 LGHNA, CDR2 YNFKEQ. Trimming stripped 1 base from V and 1 base from J, with 12 bases between. The CDR3 sequence is 16 residues long. Some clones are missing from TCRdb's copy, which holds only in-frame ones; the method was immunoSEQ multiplex PCR. The sample records roughly 56,000 clones, 90% to 95% being singletons. Sequenced sample: PBMCs. The sequence came from a young woman in good health and CMV-seropositive. The chain uses TRBV4-2 and TRBJ2-3, with D possibly matching TRBD2 (6 bases). CDR3 in amino acids: CASSQVGSSGTDTQYF. The DNA for the CDR3 is TGTGCCAGCAGCCAAGTTGGGTCTAGCGGCACAGATACGCAGTATTTT.